The clone carrying this T cell receptor (beta chain) was detected a few times. The sample originates from a study of blood T cell repertoires in COVID-19. Study-wide context: Recovered Cohort 3 donors showed two negative PCRs, clearance, or symptom resolution. Samples taken during acute and convalescent COVID-19 were collected in the United States, Italy and Spain.

Trimming removed 4 bases from V and 5 bases from J; junction bases left unmatched: 2. The CDR3 is 13 residues long. Germline lookup yields CDR1 LNHDA and CDR2 SQIVND (reference sequence). The repertoire was sequenced with immunoSEQ multiplex PCR; TCRdb's copy has only in-frame clones and lacks some. The repertoire holds over 110,000 clones, with 75% to 90% as singletons. Individuals drawn from around 25 US areas were roughly 18 to 89 years old. Source material: PBMCs or T cells enriched from blood (not recorded which). The genes are TRBV19 and TRBJ1-2, with 9 bases lining up with TRBD1. The source is a man aged 50 to 60 in a cohort exposed to, infected with or recovered from COVID-19 (not recorded which). CDR3 amino acids: CASSRDREYGYTF. The CDR3 DNA follows: TGTGCCAGTAGTAGGGACAGGGAATATGGCTACACCTTC.